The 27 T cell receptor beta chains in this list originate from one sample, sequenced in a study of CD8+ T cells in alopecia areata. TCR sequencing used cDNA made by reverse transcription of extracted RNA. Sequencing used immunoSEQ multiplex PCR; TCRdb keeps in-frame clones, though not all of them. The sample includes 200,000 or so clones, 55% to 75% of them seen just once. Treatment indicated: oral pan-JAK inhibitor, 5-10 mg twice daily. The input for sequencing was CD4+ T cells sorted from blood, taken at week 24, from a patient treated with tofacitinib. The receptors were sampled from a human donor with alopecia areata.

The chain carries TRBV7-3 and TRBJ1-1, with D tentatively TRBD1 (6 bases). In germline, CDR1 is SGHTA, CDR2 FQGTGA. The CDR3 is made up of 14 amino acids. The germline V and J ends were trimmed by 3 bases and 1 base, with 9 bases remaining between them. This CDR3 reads CASSLTGANTEAFF. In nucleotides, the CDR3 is TGTGCCAGCAGCTTGACAGGAGCGAACACTGAAGCTTTCTTT.

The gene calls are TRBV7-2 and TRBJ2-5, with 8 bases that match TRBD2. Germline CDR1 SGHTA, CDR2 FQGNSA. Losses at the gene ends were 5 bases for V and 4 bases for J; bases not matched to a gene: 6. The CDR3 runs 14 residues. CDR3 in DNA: TGTGCCAGCAGCCCCAGACTAGCGAGAGAGACCCAGTACTTC. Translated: CASSPRLARETQYF.

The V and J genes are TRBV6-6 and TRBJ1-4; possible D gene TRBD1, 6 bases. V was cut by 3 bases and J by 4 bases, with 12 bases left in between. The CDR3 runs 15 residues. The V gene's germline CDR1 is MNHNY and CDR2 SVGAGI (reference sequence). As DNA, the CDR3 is TGTGCCAGCAGTTATGGACAGACAAATAATGAAAAACTGTTTTTT. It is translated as CASSYGQTNNEKLFF.

CDR3 sequence (DNA): TGTGCCAGTAGAAGTAGAAATCAGCCCCAGCATTTT. Residues: CASRSRNQPQHF. This chain joins TRBV19 and TRBJ1-5; D gene uncertain. Germline CDR1 reads LNHDA; CDR2 reads SQIVND (reference sequence). V was shortened by 6 bases and J by 4 bases, with 7 bases between the two germline ends. The CDR3 is made up of 12 amino acids.

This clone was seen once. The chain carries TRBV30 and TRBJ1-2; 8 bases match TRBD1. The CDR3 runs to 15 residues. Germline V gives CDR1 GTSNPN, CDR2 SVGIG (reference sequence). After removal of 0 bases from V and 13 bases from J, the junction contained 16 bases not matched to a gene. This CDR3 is CAWSVRLTGAGLVTF. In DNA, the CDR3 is TGTGCCTGGAGTGTACGTCTGACAGGGGCCGGCTTAGTCACCTTC.

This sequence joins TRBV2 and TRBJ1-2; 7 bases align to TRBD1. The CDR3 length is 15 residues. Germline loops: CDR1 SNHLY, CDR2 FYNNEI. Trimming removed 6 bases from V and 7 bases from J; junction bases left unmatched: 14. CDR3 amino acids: CASRATTGAAGGYTF. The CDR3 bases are TGTGCCAGCAGAGCAACAACAGGGGCCGCCGGTGGCTACACCTTC.

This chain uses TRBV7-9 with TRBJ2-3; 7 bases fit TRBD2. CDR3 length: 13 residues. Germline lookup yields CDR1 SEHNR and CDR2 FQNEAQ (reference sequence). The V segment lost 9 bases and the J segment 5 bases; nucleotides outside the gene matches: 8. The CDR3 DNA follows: TGTGCCAGTCGACGGGAGGTGCAAGATACGCAGTATTTT. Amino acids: CASRREVQDTQYF.

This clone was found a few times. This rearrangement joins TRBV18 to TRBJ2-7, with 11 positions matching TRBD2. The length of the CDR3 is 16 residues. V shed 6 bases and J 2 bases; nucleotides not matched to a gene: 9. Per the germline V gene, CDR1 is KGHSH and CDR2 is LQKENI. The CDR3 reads CASSHPTSGRTYEQYF. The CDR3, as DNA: TGTGCCAGCTCCCACCCCACTAGCGGGAGAACCTACGAGCAGTACTTC.

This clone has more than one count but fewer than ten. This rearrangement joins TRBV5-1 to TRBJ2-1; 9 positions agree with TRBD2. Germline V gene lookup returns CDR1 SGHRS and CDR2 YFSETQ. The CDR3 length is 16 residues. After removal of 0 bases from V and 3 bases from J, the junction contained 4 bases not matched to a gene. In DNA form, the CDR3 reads TGCGCCAGCAGCTTGGACGCTAGCGGGGTCTACAATGAGCAGTTCTTC. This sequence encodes CASSLDASGVYNEQFF. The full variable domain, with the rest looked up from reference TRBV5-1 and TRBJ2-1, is KAGVTQTPRYLIKTRGQQVTLSCSPISGHRSVSWYQQTPGQGLQFLFEYFSETQRNKGNFPGRFSGRQFSNSRSEMNVSTLELGDSALYLCASSLDASGVYNEQFFGPGTRLTVL.

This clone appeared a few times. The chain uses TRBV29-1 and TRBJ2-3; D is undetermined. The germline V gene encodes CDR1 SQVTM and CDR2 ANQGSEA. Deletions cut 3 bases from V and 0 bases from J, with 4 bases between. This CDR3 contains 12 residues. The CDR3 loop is CSVEASTDTQYF. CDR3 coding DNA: TGCAGCGTTGAGGCTAGCACAGATACGCAGTATTTT.

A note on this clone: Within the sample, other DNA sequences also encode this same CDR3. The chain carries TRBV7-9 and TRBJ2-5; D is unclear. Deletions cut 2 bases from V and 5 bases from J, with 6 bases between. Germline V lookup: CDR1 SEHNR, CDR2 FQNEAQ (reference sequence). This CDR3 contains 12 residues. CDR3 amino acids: CASSLQQETQYF. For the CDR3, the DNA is TGTGCCAGCAGCTTACAACAGGAGACCCAGTACTTC.

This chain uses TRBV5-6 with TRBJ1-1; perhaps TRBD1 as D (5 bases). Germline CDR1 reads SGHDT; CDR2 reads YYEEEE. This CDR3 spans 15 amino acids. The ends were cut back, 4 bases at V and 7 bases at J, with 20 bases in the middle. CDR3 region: CASSPQRRRTNEAFF. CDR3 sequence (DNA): TGTGCCAGCAGCCCACAAAGGCGACGGACAAATGAAGCTTTCTTT.

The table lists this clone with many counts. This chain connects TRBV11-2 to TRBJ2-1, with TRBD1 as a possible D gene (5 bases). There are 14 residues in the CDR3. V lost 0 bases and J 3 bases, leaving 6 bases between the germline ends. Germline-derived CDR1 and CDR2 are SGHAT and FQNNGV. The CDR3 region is CASSLDQGYNEQFF. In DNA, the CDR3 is TGTGCCAGCAGCTTAGATCAGGGCTACAATGAGCAGTTCTTC.

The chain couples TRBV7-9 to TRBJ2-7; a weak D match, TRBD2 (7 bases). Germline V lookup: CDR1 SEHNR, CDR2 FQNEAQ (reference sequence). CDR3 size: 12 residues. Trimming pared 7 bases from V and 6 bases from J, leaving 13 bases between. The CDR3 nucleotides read TGTGCCAGCAACTGGGGAGGGGGCGAGCAGTACTTC. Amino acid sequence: CASNWGGGEQYF.

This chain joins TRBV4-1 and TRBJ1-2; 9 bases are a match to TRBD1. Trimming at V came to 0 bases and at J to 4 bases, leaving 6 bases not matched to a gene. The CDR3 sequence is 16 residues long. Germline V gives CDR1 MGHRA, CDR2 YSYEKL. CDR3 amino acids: CASSQDTGTGRYGYTF. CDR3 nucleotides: TGCGCCAGCAGCCAAGACACAGGGACAGGGCGCTATGGCTACACCTTC.

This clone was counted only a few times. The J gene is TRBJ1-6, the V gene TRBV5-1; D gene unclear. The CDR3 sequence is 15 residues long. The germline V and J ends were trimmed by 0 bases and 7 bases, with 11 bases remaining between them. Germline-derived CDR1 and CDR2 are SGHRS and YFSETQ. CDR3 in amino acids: CASSLGGSFNSPLHF. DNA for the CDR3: TGCGCCAGCAGCTTGGGCGGATCCTTCAATTCACCCCTCCACTTT.

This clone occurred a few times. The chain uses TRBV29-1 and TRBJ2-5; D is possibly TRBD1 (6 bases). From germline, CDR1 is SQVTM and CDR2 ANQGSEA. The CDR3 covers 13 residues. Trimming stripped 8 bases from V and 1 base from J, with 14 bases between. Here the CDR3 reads CSFSRDTQETQYF. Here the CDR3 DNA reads TGCAGCTTCTCTCGGGACACCCAAGAGACCCAGTACTTC.

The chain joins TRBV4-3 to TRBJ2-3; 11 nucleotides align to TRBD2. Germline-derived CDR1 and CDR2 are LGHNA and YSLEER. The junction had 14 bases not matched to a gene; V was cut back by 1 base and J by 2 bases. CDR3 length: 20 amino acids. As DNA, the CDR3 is TGCGCCAGCAGCCAAGTGGGCCCAAAACTAGCGGGGGCCTCCACAGATACGCAGTATTTT. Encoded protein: CASSQVGPKLAGASTDTQYF.

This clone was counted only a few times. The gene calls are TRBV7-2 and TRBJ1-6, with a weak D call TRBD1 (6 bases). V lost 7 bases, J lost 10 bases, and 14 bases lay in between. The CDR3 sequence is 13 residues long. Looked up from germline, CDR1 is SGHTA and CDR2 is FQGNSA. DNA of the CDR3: TGTGCCAGCACCCCGTCCAGGGGATCACCCCTCCACTTT. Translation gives CASTPSRGSPLHF.

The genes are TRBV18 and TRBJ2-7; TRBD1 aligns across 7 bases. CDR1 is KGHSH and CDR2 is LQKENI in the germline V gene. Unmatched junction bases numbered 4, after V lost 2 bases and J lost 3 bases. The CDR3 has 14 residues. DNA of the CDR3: TGTGCCAGCTCACCAAGAAACAGGGGCTACGAGCAGTACTTC. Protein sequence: CASSPRNRGYEQYF.

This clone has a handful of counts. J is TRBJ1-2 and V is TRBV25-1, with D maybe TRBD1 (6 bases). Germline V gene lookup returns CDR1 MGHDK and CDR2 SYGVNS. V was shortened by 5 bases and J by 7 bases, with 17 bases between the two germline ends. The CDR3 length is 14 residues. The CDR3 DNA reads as TGTGCCAGCAGTATTCACAGGGCCGGCGGTGGCTACACCTTC. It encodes CASSIHRAGGGYTF.

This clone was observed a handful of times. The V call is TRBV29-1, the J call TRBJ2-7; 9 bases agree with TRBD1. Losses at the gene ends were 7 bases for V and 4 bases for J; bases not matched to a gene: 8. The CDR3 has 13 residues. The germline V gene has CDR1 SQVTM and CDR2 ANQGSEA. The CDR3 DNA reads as TGCAGCGCCGCCGGGACAGGGACTTACGAGCAGTACTTC. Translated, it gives CSAAGTGTYEQYF.

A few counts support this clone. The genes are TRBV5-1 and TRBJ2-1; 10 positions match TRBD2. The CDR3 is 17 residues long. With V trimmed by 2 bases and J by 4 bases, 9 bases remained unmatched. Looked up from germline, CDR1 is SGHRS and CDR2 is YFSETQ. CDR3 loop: CASSFGSSGGLYNEQFF. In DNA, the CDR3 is TGCGCCAGCAGCTTTGGTTCTAGCGGGGGACTTTACAATGAGCAGTTCTTC.

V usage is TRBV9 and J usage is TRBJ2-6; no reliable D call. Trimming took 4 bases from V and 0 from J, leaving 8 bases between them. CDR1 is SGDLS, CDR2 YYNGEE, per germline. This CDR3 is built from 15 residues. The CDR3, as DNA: TGTGCCAGCAGCCCCATGAGCTCTGGGGCCAACGTCCTGACTTTC. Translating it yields CASSPMSSGANVLTF. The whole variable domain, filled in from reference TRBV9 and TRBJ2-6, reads DSGVTQTPKHLITATGQRVTLRCSPRSGDLSVYWYQQSLDQGLQFLIQYYNGEERAKGNILERFSAQQFPDLHSELNLSSLELGDSALYFCASSPMSSGANVLTFGAGSRLTVL.

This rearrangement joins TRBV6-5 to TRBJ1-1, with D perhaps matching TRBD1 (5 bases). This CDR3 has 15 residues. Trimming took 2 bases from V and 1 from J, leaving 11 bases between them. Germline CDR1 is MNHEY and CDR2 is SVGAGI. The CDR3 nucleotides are TGTGCCAGCAGTTACCTCCGGGACTGGAACACTGAAGCTTTCTTT. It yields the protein CASSYLRDWNTEAFF.

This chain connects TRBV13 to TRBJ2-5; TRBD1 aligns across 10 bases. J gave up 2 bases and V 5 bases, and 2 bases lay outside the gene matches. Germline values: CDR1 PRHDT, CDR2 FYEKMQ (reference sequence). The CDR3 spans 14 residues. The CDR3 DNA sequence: TGTGCCAGCAGCAAGGGACAGGGGCAAGAGACCCAGTACTTC. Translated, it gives CASSKGQGQETQYF.

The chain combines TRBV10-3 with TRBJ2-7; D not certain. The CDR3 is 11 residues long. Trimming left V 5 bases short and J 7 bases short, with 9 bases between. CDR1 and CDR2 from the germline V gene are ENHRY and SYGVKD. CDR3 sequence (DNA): TGTGCCATCAGTTCTTTGTATGAGCAGTACTTC. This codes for CAISSLYEQYF.